The entry below describes one T cell receptor (beta chain). Its antigen is unidentified. At the DNA level, this CDR3 is encoded by other sequences in the same sample as well. The ends were cut back, 5 bases at V and 3 bases at J, with 8 bases in the middle. In germline, CDR1 is KGHDR, CDR2 SFDVKD. The CDR3 covers 13 residues. This record belongs to a study of Ad26.COV2.S vaccination and SARS-CoV-2 variants. Overall study context: The COV1001 Ad26.COV2.S trial arm included the donor. Administration of Ad26.COV2.S was intramuscular, either once or twice 56 days apart.

Study-wide findings and caveats: Using TCR breadth and depth analyses may have led to underestimated total T cell responses.

Clones were sequenced by immunoSEQ multiplex PCR, and TCRdb holds only the in-frame ones, with some missing. The table includes a few hundred thousand clones, approximately 89% detected once. Treatment of the sample: some 19 received Ad26.COV2.S at low or high dose, single or two shots; several received placebo; per-sample allocation not given. Repertoires come from day 63 after the first vaccine or placebo injection. The chain carries TRBV24-1 and TRBJ2-3; D is ambiguous. The sample here was peripheral blood, taken in a trial of Ad26.COV2.S vaccine versus placebo. The source of this sequence is a person between 18 and 65 years old who received the Ad26.COV2.S COVID-19 vaccine or a placebo. In nucleotides, the CDR3 is TGTGCCACCAGTGGAGCTGGGACAGATACGCAGTATTTT. Translating it yields CATSGAGTDTQYF.